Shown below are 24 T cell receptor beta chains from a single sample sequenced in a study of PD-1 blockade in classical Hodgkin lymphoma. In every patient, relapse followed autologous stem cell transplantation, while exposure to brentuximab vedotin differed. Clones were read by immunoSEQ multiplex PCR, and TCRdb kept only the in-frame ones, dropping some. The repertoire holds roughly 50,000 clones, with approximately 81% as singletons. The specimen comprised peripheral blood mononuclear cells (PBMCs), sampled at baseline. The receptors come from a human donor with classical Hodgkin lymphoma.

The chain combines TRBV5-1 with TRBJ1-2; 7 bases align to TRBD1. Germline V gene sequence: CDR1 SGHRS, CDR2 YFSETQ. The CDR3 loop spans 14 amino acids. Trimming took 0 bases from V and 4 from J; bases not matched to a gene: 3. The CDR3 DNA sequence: TGCGCCAGCAGCTTGGAAGCAGGGGGCTATGGCTACACCTTC. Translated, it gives CASSLEAGGYGYTF.

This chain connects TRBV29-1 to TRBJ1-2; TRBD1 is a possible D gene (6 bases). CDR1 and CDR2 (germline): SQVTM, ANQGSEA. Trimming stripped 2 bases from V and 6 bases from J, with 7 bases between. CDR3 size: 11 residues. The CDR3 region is CSVERGDGYTF. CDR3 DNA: TGCAGCGTTGAAAGGGGGGATGGCTACACCTTC.

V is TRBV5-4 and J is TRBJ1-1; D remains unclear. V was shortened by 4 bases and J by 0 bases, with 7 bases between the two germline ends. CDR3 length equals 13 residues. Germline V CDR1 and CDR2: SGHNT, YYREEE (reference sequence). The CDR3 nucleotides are TGTGCCAGCAGCGCCTGGATGAACACTGAAGCTTTCTTT. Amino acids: CASSAWMNTEAFF.

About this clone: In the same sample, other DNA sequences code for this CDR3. The CDR3 sequence: CSVGGIGYEQYF. The CDR3 DNA follows: TGCAGCGTGGGTGGAATTGGCTACGAGCAGTACTTC. The J gene is TRBJ2-7, the V gene TRBV29-1; D uncertain. Germline values: CDR1 SQVTM, CDR2 ANQGSEA. The CDR3 loop spans 12 amino acids. The V and J ends lost 6 bases and 3 bases respectively, with 12 bases between them.

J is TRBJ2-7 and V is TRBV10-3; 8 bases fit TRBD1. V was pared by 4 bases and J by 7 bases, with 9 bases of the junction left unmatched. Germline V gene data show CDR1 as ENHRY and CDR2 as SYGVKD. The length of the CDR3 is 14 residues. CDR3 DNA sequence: TGTGCCATCAGTGTTTCGGACAGGGCTCGTGAGCAGTACTTC. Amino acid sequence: CAISVSDRAREQYF.

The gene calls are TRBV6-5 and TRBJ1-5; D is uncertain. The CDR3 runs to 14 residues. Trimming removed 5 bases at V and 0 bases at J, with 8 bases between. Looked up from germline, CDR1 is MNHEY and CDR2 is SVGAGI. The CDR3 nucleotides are TGTGCCAGCAGTGCCCAGGATAGCAATCAGCCCCAGCATTTT. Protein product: CASSAQDSNQPQHF.

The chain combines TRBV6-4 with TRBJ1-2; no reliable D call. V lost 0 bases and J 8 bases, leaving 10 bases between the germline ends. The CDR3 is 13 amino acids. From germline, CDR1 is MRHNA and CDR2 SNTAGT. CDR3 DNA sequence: TGTGCCAGCAGTGACTCAGCCCGGCGGGGCTACACCTTC. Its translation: CASSDSARRGYTF.

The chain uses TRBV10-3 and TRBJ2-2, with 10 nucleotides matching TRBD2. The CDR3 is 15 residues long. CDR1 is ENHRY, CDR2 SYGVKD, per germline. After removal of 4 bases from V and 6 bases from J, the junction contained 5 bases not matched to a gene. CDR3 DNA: TGTGCCATCAGTGTGCTAGCGGGAGCATCCGGGGAGCTGTTTTTT. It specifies CAISVLAGASGELFF.

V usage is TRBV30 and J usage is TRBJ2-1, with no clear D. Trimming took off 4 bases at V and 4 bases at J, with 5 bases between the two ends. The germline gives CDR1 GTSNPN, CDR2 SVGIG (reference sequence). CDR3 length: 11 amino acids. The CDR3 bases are TGTGCCTGGATGGCATACAATGAGCAGTTCTTC. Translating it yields CAWMAYNEQFF. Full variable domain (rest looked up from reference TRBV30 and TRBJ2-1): SQTIHQWPATLVQPVGSPLSLECTVEGTSNPNLYWYRQAAGRGLQLLFYSVGIGQISSEVPQNLSASRPQDRQFILSSKKLLLSDSGFYLCAWMAYNEQFFGPGTRLTVL.

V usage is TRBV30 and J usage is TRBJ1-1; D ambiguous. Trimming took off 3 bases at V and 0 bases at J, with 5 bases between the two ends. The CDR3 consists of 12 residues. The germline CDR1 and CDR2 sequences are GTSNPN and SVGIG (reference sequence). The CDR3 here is CAWSGMNTEAFF. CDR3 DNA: TGTGCCTGGAGCGGGATGAACACTGAAGCTTTCTTT.

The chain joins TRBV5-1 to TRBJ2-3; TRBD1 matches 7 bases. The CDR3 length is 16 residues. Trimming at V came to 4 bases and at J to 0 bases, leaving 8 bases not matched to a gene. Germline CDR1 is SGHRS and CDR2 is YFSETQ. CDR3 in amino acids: CASSRGLTGSTDTQYF. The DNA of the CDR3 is TGCGCCAGCAGCCGGGGCCTGACAGGGAGCACAGATACGCAGTATTTT.

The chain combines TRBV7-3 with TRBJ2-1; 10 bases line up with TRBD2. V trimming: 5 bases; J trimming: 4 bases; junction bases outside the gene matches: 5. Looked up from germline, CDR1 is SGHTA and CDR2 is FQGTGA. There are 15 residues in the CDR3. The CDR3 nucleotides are TGTGCCAGCAGCCTCCTAGCGGGAGTGTACAATGAGCAGTTCTTC. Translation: CASSLLAGVYNEQFF.

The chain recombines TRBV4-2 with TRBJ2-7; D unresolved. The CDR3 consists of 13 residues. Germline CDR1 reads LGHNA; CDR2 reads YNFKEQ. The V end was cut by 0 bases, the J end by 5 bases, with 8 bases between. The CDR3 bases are TGTGCCAGCAGCCAAGATCTGTATGACGAGCAGTACTTC. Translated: CASSQDLYDEQYF.

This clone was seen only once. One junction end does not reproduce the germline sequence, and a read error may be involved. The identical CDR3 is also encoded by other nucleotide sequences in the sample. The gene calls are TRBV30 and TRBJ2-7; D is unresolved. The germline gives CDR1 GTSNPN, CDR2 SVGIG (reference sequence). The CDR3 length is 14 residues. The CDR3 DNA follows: TGCGCCTGGAATCTGGCTAGTCCCTCCTACGAGCAGTACTTC. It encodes CAWNLASPSYEQYF.

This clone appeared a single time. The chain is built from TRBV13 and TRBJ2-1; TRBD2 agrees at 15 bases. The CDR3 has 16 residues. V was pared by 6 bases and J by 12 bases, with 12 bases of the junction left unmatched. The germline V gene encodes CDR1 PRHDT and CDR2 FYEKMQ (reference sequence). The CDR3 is CASRRSGTSGRMGQFF. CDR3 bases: TGTGCCAGCAGACGTTCCGGGACTAGCGGGAGGATGGGGCAGTTCTTC.

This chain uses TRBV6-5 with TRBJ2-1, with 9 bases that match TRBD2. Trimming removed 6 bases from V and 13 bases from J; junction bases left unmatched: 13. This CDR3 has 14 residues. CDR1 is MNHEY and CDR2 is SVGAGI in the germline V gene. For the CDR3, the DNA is TGTGCCAGCAGGGGGGCTAGCGGGACTCACGCCCAGTTCTTC. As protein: CASRGASGTHAQFF.

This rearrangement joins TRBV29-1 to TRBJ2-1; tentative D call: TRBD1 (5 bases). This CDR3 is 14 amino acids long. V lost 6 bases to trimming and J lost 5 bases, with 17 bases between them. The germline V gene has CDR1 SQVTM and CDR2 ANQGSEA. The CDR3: CSVARVGADNEQFF. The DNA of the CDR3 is TGCAGCGTAGCCAGGGTTGGTGCGGACAATGAGCAGTTCTTC.

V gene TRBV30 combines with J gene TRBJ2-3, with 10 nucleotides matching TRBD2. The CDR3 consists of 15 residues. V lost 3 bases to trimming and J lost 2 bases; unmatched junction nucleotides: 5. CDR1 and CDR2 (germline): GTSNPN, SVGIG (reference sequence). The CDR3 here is CAWRETSGYTDTQYF. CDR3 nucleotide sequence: TGTGCCTGGAGGGAGACTAGCGGGTACACAGATACGCAGTATTTT.

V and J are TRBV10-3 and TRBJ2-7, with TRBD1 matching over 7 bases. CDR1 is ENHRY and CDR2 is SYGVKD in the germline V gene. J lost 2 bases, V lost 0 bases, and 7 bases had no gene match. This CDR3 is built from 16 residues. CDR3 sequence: CAISESVGTAAYEQYF. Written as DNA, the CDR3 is TGTGCCATCAGTGAGTCTGTAGGGACAGCAGCCTACGAGCAGTACTTC.

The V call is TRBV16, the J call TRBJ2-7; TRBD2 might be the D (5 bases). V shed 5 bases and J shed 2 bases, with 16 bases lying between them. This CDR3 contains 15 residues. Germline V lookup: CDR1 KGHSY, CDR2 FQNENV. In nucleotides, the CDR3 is TGTGCCAGCAGCGTTGCCTCCAGCGGAGCCTACGAGCAGTACTTC. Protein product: CASSVASSGAYEQYF.

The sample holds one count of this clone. The CDR3 sequence is CATSRLSLAAGYEQYF. CDR3 in DNA: TGTGCCACCAGCAGACTAAGTCTAGCGGCCGGTTACGAGCAGTACTTC. The chain uses TRBV15 and TRBJ2-7; 7 positions agree with TRBD2. CDR1 LNHNV and CDR2 YYDKDF come from the germline V gene (reference sequence). This CDR3 is built from 16 residues. The ends lost 2 bases at V and 4 bases at J; junction bases unmatched: 11.

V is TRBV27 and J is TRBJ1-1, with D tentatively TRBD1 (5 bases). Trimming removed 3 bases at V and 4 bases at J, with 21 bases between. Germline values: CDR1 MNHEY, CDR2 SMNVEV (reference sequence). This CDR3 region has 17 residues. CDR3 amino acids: CASSFSVKGTVSTEAFF. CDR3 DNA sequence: TGTGCCAGCAGTTTCTCCGTTAAAGGGACCGTAAGCACTGAAGCTTTCTTT.

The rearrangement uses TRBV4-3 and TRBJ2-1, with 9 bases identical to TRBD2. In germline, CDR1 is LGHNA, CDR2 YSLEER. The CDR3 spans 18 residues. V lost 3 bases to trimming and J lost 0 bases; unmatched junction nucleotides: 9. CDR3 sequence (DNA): TGCGCCAGCAGCCAGCTTCACAATAGCGGGGGCTCCTACAATGAGCAGTTCTTC. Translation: CASSQLHNSGGSYNEQFF.

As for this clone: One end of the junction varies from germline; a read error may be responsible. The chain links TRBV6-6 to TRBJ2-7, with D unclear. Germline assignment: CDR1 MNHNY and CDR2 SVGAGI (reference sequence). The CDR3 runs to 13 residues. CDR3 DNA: TGTGCCATCAGTGAGACCGGCTCCTACGAGCAGTACTTC. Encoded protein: CAISETGSYEQYF.